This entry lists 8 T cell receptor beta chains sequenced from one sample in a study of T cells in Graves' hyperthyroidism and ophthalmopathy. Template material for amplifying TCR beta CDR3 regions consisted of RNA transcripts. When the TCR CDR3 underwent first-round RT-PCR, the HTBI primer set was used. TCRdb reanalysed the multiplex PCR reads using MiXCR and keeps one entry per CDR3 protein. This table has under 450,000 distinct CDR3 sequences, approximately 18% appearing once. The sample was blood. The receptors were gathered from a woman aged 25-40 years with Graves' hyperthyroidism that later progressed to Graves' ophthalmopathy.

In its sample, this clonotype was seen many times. In DNA, the CDR3 is TGTGCCAGCAGCTTAGCGGGGGGAGCTAATGAAAAACTGTTTTTT. This gives the protein CASSLAGGANEKLFF. The rearrangement uses TRBV7-8 and TRBJ1-4, with D possibly being TRBD1 (5 bases). Trimming cost V 0 bases and J 3 bases, with 8 bases left between them. This CDR3 has 15 residues. Germline-derived CDR1 and CDR2 are SGHVS and FQNEAQ.

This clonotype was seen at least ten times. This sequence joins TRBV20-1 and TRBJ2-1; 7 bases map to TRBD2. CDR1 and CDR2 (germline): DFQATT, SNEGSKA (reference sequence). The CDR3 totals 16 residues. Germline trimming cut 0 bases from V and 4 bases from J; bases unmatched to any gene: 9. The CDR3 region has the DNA TGCAGTGCTAGAGAGGTACCAGCGGGGTCATACAATGAGCAGTTCTTC. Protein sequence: CSAREVPAGSYNEQFF.

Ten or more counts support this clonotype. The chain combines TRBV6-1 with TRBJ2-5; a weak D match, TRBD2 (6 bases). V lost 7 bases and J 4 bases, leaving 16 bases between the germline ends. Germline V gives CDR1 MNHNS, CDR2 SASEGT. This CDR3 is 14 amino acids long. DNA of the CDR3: TGTGCCAGCACCACCGGTAGCGGCGGAGAGACCCAGTACTTC. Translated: CASTTGSGGETQYF.

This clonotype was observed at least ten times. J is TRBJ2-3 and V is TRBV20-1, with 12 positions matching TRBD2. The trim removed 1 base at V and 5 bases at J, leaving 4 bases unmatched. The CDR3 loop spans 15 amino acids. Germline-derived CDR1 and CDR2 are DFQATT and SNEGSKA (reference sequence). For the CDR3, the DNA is TGCAGTGCTAGAGGACTAGCGGGAGTGGTAGATACGCAGTATTTT. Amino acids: CSARGLAGVVDTQYF.

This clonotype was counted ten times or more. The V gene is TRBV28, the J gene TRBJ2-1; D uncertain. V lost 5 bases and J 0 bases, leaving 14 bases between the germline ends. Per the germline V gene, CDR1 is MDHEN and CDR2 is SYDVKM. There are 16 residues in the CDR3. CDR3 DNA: TGTGCCAGCAGTGGCCTGGACCTGGACTCCTACAATGAGCAGTTCTTC. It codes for CASSGLDLDSYNEQFF.

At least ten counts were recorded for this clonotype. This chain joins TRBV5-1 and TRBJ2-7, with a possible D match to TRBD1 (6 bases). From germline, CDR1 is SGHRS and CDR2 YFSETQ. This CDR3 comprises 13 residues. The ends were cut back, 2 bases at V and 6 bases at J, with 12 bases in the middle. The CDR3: CASSLTGSAEQYF. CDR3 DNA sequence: TGCGCCAGCAGCTTAACAGGGTCCGCCGAGCAGTACTTC.

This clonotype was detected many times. The CDR3: CASSLGGRTSNSPLHF. The CDR3 DNA is TGTGCCAGCAGCCTCGGCGGGCGGACGTCTAATTCACCCCTCCACTTT. The V gene is TRBV3-1, the J gene TRBJ1-6, with unresolved D. The germline V and J ends were trimmed by 4 bases and 6 bases, with 16 bases remaining between them. This CDR3 has 16 amino acids. Germline CDR1 LGHDT, CDR2 YNNKEL (reference sequence).

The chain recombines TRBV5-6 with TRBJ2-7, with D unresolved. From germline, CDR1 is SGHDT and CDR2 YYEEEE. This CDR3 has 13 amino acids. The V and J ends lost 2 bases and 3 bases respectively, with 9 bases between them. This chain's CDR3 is CASSFLRSYEQYF. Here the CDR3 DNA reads TGTGCCAGCAGCTTCTTACGGAGCTACGAGCAGTACTTC.